Listed below are T cell receptor beta chains from one sample, sequenced in a study of cytomegalovirus exposure and HLA in healthy donors. Data came from immunoSEQ multiplex PCR; TCRdb stores just in-frame clones and leaves some out. The table includes some 190,000 clones, 74% detected once. Input material: PBMCs. The receptors derive from a woman in her 30s in good health and CMV-seropositive. Both conserved end residues are part of each CDR3. The D gene is left open where the match is weak. For some rows the clone size is stated as once, few or many, or as a class when expanded; others skip it.

j_call,d_call,clone_size,v_call,cdr3_aa,cdr3_nt
TRBJ2-3,.,.,TRBV10-3,CAISEPQNTDTQYF,TGTGCCATCAGTGAGCCTCAGAACACAGATACGCAGTATTTT
TRBJ2-1,TRBD1,once,TRBV5-1,CASSLGGTGENEQFF,TGCGCCAGCAGCTTGGGAGGGACAGGGGAGAATGAGCAGTTCTTC
TRBJ1-1,TRBD1,.,TRBV15,CATSRGTGRGTEAFF,TGTGCCACCAGCAGGGGGACAGGTCGAGGCACTGAAGCTTTCTTT
TRBJ2-5,TRBD2,.,TRBV5-3,CARSSPGVRGEEQYF,TGTGCCAGAAGCTCCCCGGGGGTGCGGGGGGAGGAGCAGTACTTC
TRBJ2-1,TRBD2,.,TRBV7-2,CASSPGLAGLNEQFF,TGTGCCAGCAGCCCGGGACTAGCGGGGCTCAATGAGCAGTTCTTC
TRBJ2-3,TRBD2,.,TRBV5-4,CASPGNSGSFTDTQYF,TGTGCCAGCCCAGGGAACAGCGGGAGTTTCACAGATACGCAGTATTTT
TRBJ1-1,TRBD1,.,TRBV11-2,CASFDRGETEAFF,TGTGCCAGCTTCGACAGGGGAGAGACTGAAGCTTTCTTT
TRBJ1-2,.,.,TRBV27,CASSLSEGYGYTF,TGTGCCAGCAGTTTATCGGAGGGTTATGGCTACACCTTC
TRBJ2-4,TRBD2,.,TRBV29-1,CSVGRGVAKNIQYF,TGCAGCGTCGGGCGGGGGGTAGCCAAAAACATTCAGTACTTC
TRBJ2-3,TRBD2,.,TRBV10-2,CASSELIGTSGSTDTQYF,TGCGCCAGCAGTGAGTTGATTGGGACTAGCGGGAGTACAGATACGCAGTATTTT
TRBJ2-1,TRBD2,.,TRBV28,CASSLEREVSYNEQFF,TGTGCCAGCAGTTTAGAGCGGGAGGTATCCTACAATGAGCAGTTCTTC
TRBJ1-1,.,once,TRBV6-1,CASSEFGALGTEAFF,TGTGCCAGCAGTGAATTTGGGGCCTTGGGGACTGAAGCTTTCTTT
TRBJ2-7,TRBD2,once,TRBV7-9,CASSPAGESEQYF,TGTGCCAGCAGCCCAGCGGGAGAGAGCGAGCAGTACTTC
TRBJ2-7,.,few,TRBV29-1,CSVESRVDYEQYF,TGCAGCGTTGAAAGTCGGGTAGACTACGAGCAGTACTTC
TRBJ2-1,.,.,TRBV5-6,CASSLAVRAASSYNEQFF,TGTGCCAGCAGCTTGGCGGTCAGGGCGGCCAGCTCCTACAATGAGCAGTTCTTC
TRBJ2-2,.,.,TRBV5-1,CASSLQGSDTGELFF,TGCGCCAGCAGCTTACAGGGATCGGACACCGGGGAGCTGTTTTTT
TRBJ1-3,.,.,TRBV28,CASSPLQGPGNTIYF,TGTGCCAGCAGTCCGCTACAGGGACCTGGAAACACCATATATTTT
TRBJ1-2,TRBD1,once,TRBV18,CASSTGGGYGYTF,TGTGCCAGCTCGACAGGGGGTGGCTATGGCTACACCTTC
TRBJ1-1,TRBD1,.,TRBV28,CASSSGTGTEAFF,TGTGCCAGCAGTTCCGGGACAGGGACTGAAGCTTTCTTT
TRBJ2-5,TRBD2,.,TRBV5-1,CASSLVEREGETQYF,TGCGCCAGCAGCTTGGTTGAGCGGGAGGGGGAGACCCAGTACTTC
TRBJ2-7,TRBD1,.,TRBV27,CASRAGQGRGYEQYF,TGTGCCAGCAGGGCCGGACAGGGCCGCGGCTACGAGCAGTACTTC
TRBJ1-2,TRBD1,.,TRBV28,CASSPLGQGSNYGYTF,TGTGCCAGCAGTCCCTTGGGACAGGGATCTAACTATGGCTACACCTTC
TRBJ2-7,.,.,TRBV5-4,CASSSDRKGYEQYF,TGTGCCAGCAGCTCGGACAGAAAAGGCTACGAGCAGTACTTC
TRBJ1-6,.,few,TRBV5-1,CASSLESGNTYNSPLHF,TGCGCCAGCAGCTTGGAATCGGGGAATACTTATAATTCACCCCTCCACTTT
TRBJ1-6,.,.,TRBV10-1,CASSESNGGNSPLHF,TGCGCCAGCAGTGAGTCTAATGGAGGGAATTCACCCCTCCACTTT
TRBJ2-1,.,once,TRBV11-2,CASSFGDSLYNEQFF,TGTGCCAGCAGCTTTGGGGACTCCCTGTACAATGAGCAGTTCTTC
TRBJ1-5,.,few,TRBV6-5,CASSYEPTNQPQHF,TGTGCCAGCAGTTACGAGCCGACTAATCAGCCCCAGCATTTT
TRBJ2-7,TRBD2,.,TRBV5-6,CASSSNRLAGDEQYF,TGTGCCAGCAGCTCCAATAGACTAGCGGGAGACGAGCAGTACTTC